This T cell receptor beta chain was obtained from a study of T cell repertoires in cytomegalovirus infection. Study details: Indicated by public TCR beta signatures were CMV infection and matching HLA type.

Study results and limitations: Summed frequency of shared TCR beta families picked out CMV carriers who also had the relevant HLA. The ex vivo response was dominated by HLA-C-restricted CMV-specific TCR beta clonotypes.

CDR1 is MDHEN and CDR2 is SYDVKM in the germline V gene. CDR3 length: 16 amino acids. Deletions cut 9 bases from V and 0 bases from J, with 18 bases between. TCRdb independently ran MiXCR on the reads; one entry per CDR3 protein. Here the sample spans about 530,000 distinct CDR3 sequences, roughly 29% being singletons. Comment on this clonotype: No antigen is known for it.

Sequenced input: PBMCs. The rearrangement uses TRBV28 and TRBJ1-5, with a weak D call TRBD1 (6 bases). The origin of this receptor is a human donor in good health (CMV status not recorded). Some clones in this sample may be carry-over from other donors' samples. Here the CDR3 reads CASSVPGQTSNQPQHF. CDR3 bases: TGTGCCAGTTCAGTCCCTGGACAGACTAGCAATCAGCCCCAGCATTTT.